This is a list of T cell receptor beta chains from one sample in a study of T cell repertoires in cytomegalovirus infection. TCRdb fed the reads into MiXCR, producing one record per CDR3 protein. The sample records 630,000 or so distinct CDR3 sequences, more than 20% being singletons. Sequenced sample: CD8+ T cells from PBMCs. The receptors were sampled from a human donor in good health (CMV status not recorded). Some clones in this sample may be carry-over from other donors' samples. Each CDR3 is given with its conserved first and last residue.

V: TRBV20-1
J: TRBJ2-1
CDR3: CSAGPYGRGIIDEQFF

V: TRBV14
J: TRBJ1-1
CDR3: CASSPLGGTEAFF

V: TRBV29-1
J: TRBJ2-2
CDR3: CSVEPLAGGLYTGELFF

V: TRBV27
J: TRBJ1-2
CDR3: CASSSDRGQNYGYTF

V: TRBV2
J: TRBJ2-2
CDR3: CASSLGLAGDLTGELFF

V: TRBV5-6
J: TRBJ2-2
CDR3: CASSLPELEHIGELFF

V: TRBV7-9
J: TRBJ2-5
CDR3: CASSLVGQGAETQYF

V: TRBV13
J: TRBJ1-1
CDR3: CASLLGGPNTEAFF

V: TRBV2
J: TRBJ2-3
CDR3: CASNELASGSSDPDTQYF

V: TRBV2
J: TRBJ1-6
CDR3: CASTPSGSNSPLHF

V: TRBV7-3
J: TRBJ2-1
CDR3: CASSYPGDAYNEQFF

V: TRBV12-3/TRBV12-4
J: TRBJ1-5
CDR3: CASSFGGRSNQPQHF

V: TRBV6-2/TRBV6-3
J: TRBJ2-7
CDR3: CASSPTDNYEQYF